These 21 T cell receptor beta chains share one sample of origin, sequenced in a study of blood T cell repertoires in COVID-19. Sequenced by immunoSEQ multiplex PCR; TCRdb stores in-frame clones only, minus some. The sample lists 200,000 to 300,000 clones; around 88% were seen once. Material for sequencing was PBMCs or T cells enriched from blood (not recorded which). These receptors originate from a middle-aged woman with acute COVID-19.

The gene calls are TRBV4-3 and TRBJ2-4; unclear D gene. Trimming pared 1 base from V and 0 bases from J, leaving 7 bases between. Germline CDR1 is LGHNA and CDR2 is YSLEER. The CDR3 loop spans 15 amino acids. The CDR3 region has the DNA TGCGCCAGCAGCCAAGGGCATATAGCCAAAAACATTCAGTACTTC. It codes for CASSQGHIAKNIQYF.

The rearrangement uses TRBV30 and TRBJ1-6; D is possibly TRBD1 (5 bases). Germline lookup yields CDR1 GTSNPN and CDR2 SVGIG (reference sequence). The ends were cut back, 7 bases at V and 8 bases at J, with 15 bases in the middle. The CDR3 is made up of 13 amino acids. CDR3 DNA sequence: TGTGCCTCCTCGTGGGGGGGGGATTCACCCCTCCACTTT. Protein: CASSWGGDSPLHF.

This chain uses TRBV27 with TRBJ1-1; no definite D call. This CDR3 is 14 amino acids long. V gave up 3 bases and J gave up 0 bases, with 8 bases separating them. CDR1 is MNHEY, CDR2 SMNVEV, per germline (reference sequence). CDR3 sequence: CASSFGRLNTEAFF. CDR3 nucleotides: TGTGCCAGCAGTTTTGGCCGATTGAACACTGAAGCTTTCTTT.

The CDR3 DNA sequence: TGTGCCAGCAGTTGGGGGGGCAGGGTGAACACTGAAGCTTTCTTT. It is translated as CASSWGGRVNTEAFF. J is TRBJ1-1 and V is TRBV28; D is perhaps TRBD1 (6 bases). CDR3 length: 15 residues. Germline V CDR1 and CDR2: MDHEN, SYDVKM. V dropped 4 bases and J dropped 0 bases, with 12 bases sitting between them.

The CDR3 DNA reads TGTGCCAGCAGCCCCACAGGGTCCACTGAAGCTTTCTTT. The encoded protein is CASSPTGSTEAFF. The chain joins TRBV7-2 to TRBJ1-1, with D possibly TRBD1 on 6 matching bases. Germline values: CDR1 SGHTA, CDR2 FQGNSA. The CDR3 extends over 13 amino acids. V lost 5 bases, J lost 4 bases, and 11 bases lay in between.

The rearrangement joins TRBV30 to TRBJ1-6, with no clear D. V lost 3 bases and J 11 bases, leaving 11 bases between the germline ends. This CDR3 has 12 residues. Germline V gene sequence: CDR1 GTSNPN, CDR2 SVGIG (reference sequence). The CDR3 DNA is TGTGCCTGGAGCGGGGTAGGGACACCCCTCCACTTT. Translation: CAWSGVGTPLHF.

The J gene is TRBJ1-1, the V gene TRBV28, with TRBD1 matching 12 bases. V trimming: 8 bases; J trimming: 10 bases; junction bases outside the gene matches: 8. This CDR3 comprises 13 residues. Germline CDR1 reads MDHEN; CDR2 reads SYDVKM. The CDR3: CASWRGQGAGAFF. CDR3 nucleotides: TGTGCCAGCTGGCGGGGACAGGGGGCTGGAGCTTTCTTT.

This chain joins TRBV18 and TRBJ2-2; no firm D call. Trimming removed 0 bases from V and 6 bases from J, with 5 bases in between. The CDR3 has 13 amino acids. Germline CDR1 and CDR2: KGHSH and LQKENI. DNA of the CDR3: TGTGCCAGCTCACCACCTTCCTCCGGGGAGCTGTTTTTT. This encodes CASSPPSSGELFF.

V is TRBV9 and J is TRBJ2-2; maybe TRBD2 (6 bases). V lost 4 bases and J lost 2, with 15 bases in between. Germline V gene data show CDR1 as SGDLS and CDR2 as YYNGEE. The CDR3 consists of 16 residues. The CDR3 nucleotides read TGTGCCAGCAGCCCCCGCGGGGACGAAAACACCGGGGAGCTGTTTTTT. The encoded protein is CASSPRGDENTGELFF. The full variable domain, rest sourced from reference TRBV9 and TRBJ2-2, is DSGVTQTPKHLITATGQRVTLRCSPRSGDLSVYWYQQSLDQGLQFLIQYYNGEERAKGNILERFSAQQFPDLHSELNLSSLELGDSALYFCASSPRGDENTGELFFGEGSRLTVL.

This sequence joins TRBV5-1 and TRBJ2-1, with D possibly being TRBD2 (5 bases). CDR1 is SGHRS, CDR2 YFSETQ, per germline. Trimming left V 0 bases short and J 1 base short, with 14 bases between. This CDR3 region has 17 residues. In nucleotides, the CDR3 is TGCGCCAGCAGCTTGGATGTGACTACACAATCCTACAATGAGCAGTTCTTC. Its protein product is CASSLDVTTQSYNEQFF.

V gene TRBV10-2 combines with J gene TRBJ1-4, with 8 bases fitting TRBD1. CDR1 is WSHSY and CDR2 is SAAADI in the germline V gene. The CDR3 covers 15 residues. Trimming removed 8 bases from V and 3 bases from J; junction bases left unmatched: 8. The CDR3 bases are TGCGCCAGCGCCGGGACAGGAGCACCTAATGAAAAACTGTTTTTT. Protein: CASAGTGAPNEKLFF.

The V and J genes are TRBV5-4 and TRBJ1-6; D remains unclear. The ends were cut back, 4 bases at V and 10 bases at J, with 18 bases in the middle. The CDR3 contains 15 residues. Germline CDR1 and CDR2: SGHNT and YYREEE (reference sequence). CDR3 region: CASSELKDGGSPLHF. The CDR3, as DNA: TGTGCCAGCAGCGAATTGAAGGATGGCGGCTCACCCCTCCACTTT.

This clone was seen a handful of times. The chain recombines TRBV12-3 or TRBV12-4 with TRBJ2-7; D is uncertain. The V and J ends lost 4 bases and 4 bases respectively, with 11 bases between them. CDR3 size: 13 residues. CDR3 protein: CASSSSFAYEQYF. CDR3 DNA sequence: TGTGCCAGCAGTTCGAGTTTTGCATACGAGCAGTACTTC.

In its sample, this clone was seen once. The V and J genes are TRBV10-1 and TRBJ2-1; TRBD1 matches at 7 bases. The germline V gene encodes CDR1 WNHNN and CDR2 SYGVQD (reference sequence). The CDR3 totals 15 residues. The V gene end was trimmed by 3 bases and the J gene end by 2 bases; junction bases not matched to a gene: 4. CDR3 region: CASSEQGSTYNEQFF. The DNA for the CDR3 is TGCGCCAGCAGTGAACAGGGGTCCACCTACAATGAGCAGTTCTTC.

The chain uses TRBV6-5 and TRBJ2-7, with 7 bases fitting TRBD1. The junction had 15 bases not matched to a gene; V was cut back by 4 bases and J by 9 bases. The CDR3 runs 15 residues. The germline V gene has CDR1 MNHEY and CDR2 SVGAGI. The chain's CDR3 is CASSSPDRAVSGQYF. In DNA form, the CDR3 reads TGTGCCAGCAGTTCCCCCGACAGGGCGGTGTCGGGGCAGTACTTC.

The chain recombines TRBV30 with TRBJ1-4; no firm D call. The CDR3 is 15 amino acids. CDR1 is GTSNPN and CDR2 is SVGIG in the germline V gene (reference sequence). V was shortened by 3 bases and J by 4 bases, with 15 bases between the two germline ends. This CDR3 reads CAWSPGLSDNEKLFF. The CDR3 bases are TGTGCCTGGAGCCCAGGACTCTCTGATAATGAAAAACTGTTTTTT.

The V and J genes are TRBV10-3 and TRBJ1-2; TRBD1 matches 9 bases. Trimming took 0 bases from V and 4 from J; bases not matched to a gene: 6. Germline loops: CDR1 ENHRY, CDR2 SYGVKD. The CDR3 consists of 16 residues. CDR3 nucleotide sequence: TGTGCCATCAGTGAGTCGACGGGACAGGGCGCCTATGGCTACACCTTC. This sequence encodes CAISESTGQGAYGYTF.

The V and J genes are TRBV11-3 and TRBJ1-2, with 8 nucleotides matching TRBD1. The V gene end was trimmed by 2 bases and the J gene end by 0 bases; junction bases not matched to a gene: 5. Germline values: CDR1 SGHNT, CDR2 YENEEA. This CDR3 is built from 16 residues. The CDR3 sequence is CASSLQDRESNYGYTF. The DNA for the CDR3 is TGTGCCAGCAGCTTACAGGACAGGGAATCTAACTATGGCTACACCTTC.

This clone was counted many times. This sequence joins TRBV4-1 and TRBJ2-7, with D possibly matching TRBD1 (5 bases). This CDR3 comprises 16 residues. Germline loops: CDR1 MGHRA, CDR2 YSYEKL. V lost 2 bases and J 3 bases, leaving 17 bases between the germline ends. CDR3 amino acids: CASSQRIRQSNYEQYF. The CDR3 DNA reads as TGCGCCAGCAGCCAACGAATTAGACAGAGCAACTACGAGCAGTACTTC.

This clone was recorded once. The sample contains more than one DNA sequence encoding this CDR3. The chain is built from TRBV18 and TRBJ2-1; no clear D gene. Trimming pared 3 bases from V and 0 bases from J, leaving 9 bases between. The CDR3 consists of 15 residues. CDR1 KGHSH and CDR2 LQKENI come from the germline V gene. This chain's CDR3 is CASSPPPSSYNEQFF. CDR3 sequence (DNA): TGTGCCAGCTCACCCCCCCCCAGCTCCTACAATGAGCAGTTCTTC. Using reference TRBV18 and TRBJ2-1 for the parts outside the CDR3, the full variable domain is NAGVMQNPRHLVRRRGQEARLRCSPMKGHSHVYWYRQLPEEGLKFMVYLQKENIIDESGMPKERFSAEFPKEGPSILRIQQVVRGDSAAYFCASSPPPSSYNEQFFGPGTRLTVL.

This chain links TRBV28 with TRBJ1-5; D gene uncertain. The CDR3 is 14 residues long. The germline gives CDR1 MDHEN, CDR2 SYDVKM. The V and J ends lost 3 bases and 2 bases respectively, with 8 bases between them. The DNA of the CDR3 is TGTGCCAGCAGTTTGATGGGCGGCAATCAGCCCCAGCATTTT. Its translation: CASSLMGGNQPQHF.